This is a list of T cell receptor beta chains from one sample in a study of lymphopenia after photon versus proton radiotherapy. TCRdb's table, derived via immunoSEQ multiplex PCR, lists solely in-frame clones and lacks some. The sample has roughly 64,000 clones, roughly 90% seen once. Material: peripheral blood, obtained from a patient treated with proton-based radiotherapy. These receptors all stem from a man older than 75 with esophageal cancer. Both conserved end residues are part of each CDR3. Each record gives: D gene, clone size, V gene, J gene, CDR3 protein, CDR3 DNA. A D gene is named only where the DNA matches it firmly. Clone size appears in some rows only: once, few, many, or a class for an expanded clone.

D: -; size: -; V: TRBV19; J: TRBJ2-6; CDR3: CASSISSGANVLTF; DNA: TGTGCCAGTAGTATCAGCTCTGGGGCCAACGTCCTGACTTTC
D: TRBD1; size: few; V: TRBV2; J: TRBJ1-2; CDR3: CASSLRDRGQGYGYTF; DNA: TGTGCCAGCAGTCTAAGGGACAGGGGGCAAGGGTATGGCTACACCTTC
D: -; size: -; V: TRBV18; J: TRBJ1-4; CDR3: CASWTGLAGEKLFF; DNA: TGTGCCAGCTGGACGGGTCTGGCGGGAGAAAAACTGTTTTTT
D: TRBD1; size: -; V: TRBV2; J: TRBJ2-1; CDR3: CASSEDRGGNEQFF; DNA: TGTGCCAGCAGTGAGGACAGGGGGGGCAATGAGCAGTTCTTC
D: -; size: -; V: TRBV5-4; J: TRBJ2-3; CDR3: CASSVGVETDTQYF; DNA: TGTGCCAGCAGCGTTGGGGTTGAGACAGATACGCAGTATTTT
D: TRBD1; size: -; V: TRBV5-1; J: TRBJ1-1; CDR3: CASSNPDRFEAFF; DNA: TGCGCCAGCAGCAACCCGGACAGGTTTGAAGCTTTCTTT
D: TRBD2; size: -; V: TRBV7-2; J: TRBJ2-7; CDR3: CASSTGLAGAYEQYF; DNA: TGTGCCAGCAGCACAGGACTAGCGGGGGCCTACGAGCAGTACTTC
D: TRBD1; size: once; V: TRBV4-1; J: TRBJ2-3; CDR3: CASSSWTGHTDTQYF; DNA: TGCGCCAGCAGCTCCTGGACAGGTCACACAGATACGCAGTATTTT
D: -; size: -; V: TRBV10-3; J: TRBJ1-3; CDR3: CAISRSLASGNTIYF; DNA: TGTGCCATCAGTCGTTCGTTGGCCTCTGGAAACACCATATATTTT
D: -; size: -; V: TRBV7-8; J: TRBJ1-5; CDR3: CASSWRDQPQHF; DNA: TGTGCCAGCAGCTGGAGAGATCAGCCCCAGCATTTT
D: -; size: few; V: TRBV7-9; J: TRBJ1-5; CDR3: CASTQGNQPQHF; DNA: TGTGCCAGCACCCAGGGAAATCAGCCCCAGCATTTT
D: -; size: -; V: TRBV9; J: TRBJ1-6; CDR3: CASSVDWVRGSPLHF; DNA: TGTGCCAGCAGCGTAGACTGGGTTCGTGGTTCACCCCTCCACTTT
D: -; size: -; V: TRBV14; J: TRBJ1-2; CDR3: CASSQRTTNYGYTF; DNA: TGTGCCAGCAGCCAACGGACAACCAACTATGGCTACACCTTC
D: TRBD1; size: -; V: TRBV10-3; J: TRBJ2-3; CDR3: CAITRAGQGRNTQYF; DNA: TGTGCCATCACTCGGGCGGGACAGGGTAGGAATACGCAGTATTTT
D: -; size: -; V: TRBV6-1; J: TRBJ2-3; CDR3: CASRSLADTQYF; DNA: TGTGCCAGCAGGTCACTAGCAGATACGCAGTATTTT
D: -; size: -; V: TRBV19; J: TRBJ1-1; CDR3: CASSIWLANTEAFF; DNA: TGTGCCAGTAGTATCTGGTTGGCGAACACTGAAGCTTTCTTT
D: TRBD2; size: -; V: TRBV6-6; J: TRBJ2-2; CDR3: CASNYGGGRGTGELFF; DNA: TGTGCCAGCAACTACGGCGGGGGTCGGGGGACCGGGGAGCTGTTTTTT
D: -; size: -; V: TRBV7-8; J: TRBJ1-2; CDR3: CASSTRDTRGYGYTF; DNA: TGTGCCAGCAGCACCAGGGACACGAGGGGCTATGGCTACACCTTC
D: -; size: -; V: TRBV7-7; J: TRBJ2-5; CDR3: CASSRDTQETQYF; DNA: TGTGCTAGCAGCCGGGACACACAAGAGACCCAGTACTTC